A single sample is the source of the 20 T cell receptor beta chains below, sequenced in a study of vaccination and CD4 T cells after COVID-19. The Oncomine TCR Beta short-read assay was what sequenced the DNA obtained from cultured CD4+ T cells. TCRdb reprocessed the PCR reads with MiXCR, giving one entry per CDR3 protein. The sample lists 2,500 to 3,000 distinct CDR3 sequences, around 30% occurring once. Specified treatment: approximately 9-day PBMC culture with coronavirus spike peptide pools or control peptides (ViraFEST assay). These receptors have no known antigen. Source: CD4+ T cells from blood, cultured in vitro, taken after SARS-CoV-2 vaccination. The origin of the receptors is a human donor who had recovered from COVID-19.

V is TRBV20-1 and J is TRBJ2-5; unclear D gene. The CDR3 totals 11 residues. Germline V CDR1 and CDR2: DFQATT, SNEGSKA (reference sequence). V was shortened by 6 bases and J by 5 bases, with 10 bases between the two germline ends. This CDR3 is CSAANTETQYF. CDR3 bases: TGCAGTGCAGCGAACACGGAGACCCAGTACTTC.

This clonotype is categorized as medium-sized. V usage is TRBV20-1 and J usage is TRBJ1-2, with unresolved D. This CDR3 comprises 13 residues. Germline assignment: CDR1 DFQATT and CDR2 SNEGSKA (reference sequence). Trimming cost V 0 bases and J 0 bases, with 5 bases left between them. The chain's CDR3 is CSARDDSNYGYTF. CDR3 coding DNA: TGCAGTGCTAGAGATGACTCTAACTATGGCTACACCTTC.

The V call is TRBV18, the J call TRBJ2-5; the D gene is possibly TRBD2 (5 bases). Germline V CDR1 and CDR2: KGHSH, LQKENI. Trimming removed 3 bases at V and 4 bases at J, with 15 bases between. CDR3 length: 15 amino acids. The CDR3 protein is CASSPRRAGGETQYF. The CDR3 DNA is TGTGCCAGCTCACCGAGAAGGGCAGGAGGAGAGACCCAGTACTTC.

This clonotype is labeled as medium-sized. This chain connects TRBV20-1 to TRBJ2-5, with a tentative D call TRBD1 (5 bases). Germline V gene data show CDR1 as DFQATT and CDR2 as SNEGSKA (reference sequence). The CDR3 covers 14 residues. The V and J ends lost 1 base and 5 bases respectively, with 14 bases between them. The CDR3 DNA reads TGCAGTGCTAGAGGGGCAGGGTCGGGCGAGACCCAGTACTTC. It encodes CSARGAGSGETQYF.

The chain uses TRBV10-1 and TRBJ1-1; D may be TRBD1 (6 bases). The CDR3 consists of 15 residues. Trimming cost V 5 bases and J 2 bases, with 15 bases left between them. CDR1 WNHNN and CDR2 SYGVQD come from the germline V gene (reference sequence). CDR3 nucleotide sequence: TGCGCCAGCAGTCAACTCAGGGGAGGAAACACTGAAGCTTTCTTT. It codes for CASSQLRGGNTEAFF.

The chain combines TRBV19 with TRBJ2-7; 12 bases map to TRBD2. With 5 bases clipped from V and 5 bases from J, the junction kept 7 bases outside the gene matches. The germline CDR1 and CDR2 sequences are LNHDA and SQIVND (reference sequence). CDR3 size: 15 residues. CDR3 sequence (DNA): TGTGCCAGTAGTCAAACTAGCGGGGGGCTGAACGAGCAGTACTTC. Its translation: CASSQTSGGLNEQYF.

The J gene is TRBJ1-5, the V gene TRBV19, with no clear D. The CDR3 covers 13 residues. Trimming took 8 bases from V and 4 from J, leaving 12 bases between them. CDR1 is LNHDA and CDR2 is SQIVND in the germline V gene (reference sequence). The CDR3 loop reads CASGVDLNQPQHF. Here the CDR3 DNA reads TGTGCCAGTGGGGTAGACCTTAATCAGCCCCAGCATTTT.

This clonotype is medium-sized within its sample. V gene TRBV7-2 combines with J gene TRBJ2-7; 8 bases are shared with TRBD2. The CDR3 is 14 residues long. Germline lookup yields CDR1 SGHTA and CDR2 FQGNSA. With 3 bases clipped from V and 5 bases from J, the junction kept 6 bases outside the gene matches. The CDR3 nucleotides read TGTGCCAGCAGCTTTACCGGGACTAGGGACGAGCAGTACTTC. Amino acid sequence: CASSFTGTRDEQYF.

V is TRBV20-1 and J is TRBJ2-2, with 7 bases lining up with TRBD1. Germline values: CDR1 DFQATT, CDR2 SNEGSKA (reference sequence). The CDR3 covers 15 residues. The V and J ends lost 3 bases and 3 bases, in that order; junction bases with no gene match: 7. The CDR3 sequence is CSARKTGLDTGELFF. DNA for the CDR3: TGCAGTGCTAGGAAGACAGGGTTGGACACCGGGGAGCTGTTTTTT.

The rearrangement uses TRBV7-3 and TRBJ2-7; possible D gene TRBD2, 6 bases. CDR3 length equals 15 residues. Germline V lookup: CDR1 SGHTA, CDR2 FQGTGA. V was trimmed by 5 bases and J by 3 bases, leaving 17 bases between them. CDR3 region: CASSLDGGTFYEQYF. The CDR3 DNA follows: TGTGCCAGCAGCCTAGACGGGGGAACTTTCTACGAGCAGTACTTC.

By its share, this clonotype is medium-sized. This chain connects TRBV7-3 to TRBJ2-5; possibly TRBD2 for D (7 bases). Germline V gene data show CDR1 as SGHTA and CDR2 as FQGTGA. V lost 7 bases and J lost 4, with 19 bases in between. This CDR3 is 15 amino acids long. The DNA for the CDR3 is TGTGCCAGCACCCTAGGGGGGGCCGGCCCAGAGACCCAGTACTTC. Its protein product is CASTLGGAGPETQYF.

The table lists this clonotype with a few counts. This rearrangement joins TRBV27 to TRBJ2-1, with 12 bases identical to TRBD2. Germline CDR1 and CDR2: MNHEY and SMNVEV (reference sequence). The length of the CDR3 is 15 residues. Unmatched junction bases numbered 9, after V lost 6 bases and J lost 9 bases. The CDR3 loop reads CASSLTSGGFIEQFF. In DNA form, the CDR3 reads TGTGCCAGCAGCCTGACTAGCGGGGGTTTTATTGAGCAGTTCTTC.

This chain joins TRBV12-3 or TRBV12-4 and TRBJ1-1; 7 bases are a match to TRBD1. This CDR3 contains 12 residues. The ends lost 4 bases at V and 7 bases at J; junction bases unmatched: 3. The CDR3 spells CASSYQGVEAFF. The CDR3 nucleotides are TGTGCCAGCAGTTATCAGGGGGTTGAAGCTTTCTTT.

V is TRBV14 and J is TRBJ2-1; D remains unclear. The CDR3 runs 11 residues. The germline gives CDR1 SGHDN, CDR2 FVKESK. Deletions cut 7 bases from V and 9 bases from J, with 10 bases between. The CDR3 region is CASNSGREQFF. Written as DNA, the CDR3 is TGTGCCAGCAACTCAGGTCGTGAGCAGTTCTTC.

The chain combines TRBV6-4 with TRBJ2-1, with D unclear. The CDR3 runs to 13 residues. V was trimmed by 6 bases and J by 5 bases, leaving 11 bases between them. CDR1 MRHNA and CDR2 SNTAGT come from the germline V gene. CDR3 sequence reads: CASSPRPNNEQFF. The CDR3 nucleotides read TGTGCCAGCAGCCCTCGTCCAAACAATGAGCAGTTCTTC.

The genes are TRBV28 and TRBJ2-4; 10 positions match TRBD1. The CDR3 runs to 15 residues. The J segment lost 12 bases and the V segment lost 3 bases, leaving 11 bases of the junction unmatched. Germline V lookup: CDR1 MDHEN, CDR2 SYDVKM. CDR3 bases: TGTGCCAGCAGTTTTGGTGGGACAGGGGAGCGGGATCAGTACTTC. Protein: CASSFGGTGERDQYF.

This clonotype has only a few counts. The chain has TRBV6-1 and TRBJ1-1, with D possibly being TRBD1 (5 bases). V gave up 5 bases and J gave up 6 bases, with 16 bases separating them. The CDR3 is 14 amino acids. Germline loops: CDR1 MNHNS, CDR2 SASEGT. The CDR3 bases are TGTGCCAGCAGTAGCCGGGGGGGGAGGTCTGAAGCTTTCTTT. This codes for CASSSRGGRSEAFF.

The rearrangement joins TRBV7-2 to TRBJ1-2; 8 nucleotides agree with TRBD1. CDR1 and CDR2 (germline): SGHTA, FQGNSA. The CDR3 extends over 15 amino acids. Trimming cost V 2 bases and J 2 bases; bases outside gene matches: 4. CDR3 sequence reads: CASSLRGTGNYGYTF. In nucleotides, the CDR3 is TGTGCCAGCAGCTTACGGGGGACAGGAAACTATGGCTACACCTTC.

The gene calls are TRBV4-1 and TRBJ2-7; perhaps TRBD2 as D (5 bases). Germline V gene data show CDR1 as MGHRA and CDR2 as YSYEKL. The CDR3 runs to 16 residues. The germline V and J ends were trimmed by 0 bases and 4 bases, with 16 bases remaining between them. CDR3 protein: CASSQEGPAPGYEQYF. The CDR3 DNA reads TGCGCCAGCAGCCAAGAAGGCCCTGCCCCGGGATACGAGCAGTACTTC.

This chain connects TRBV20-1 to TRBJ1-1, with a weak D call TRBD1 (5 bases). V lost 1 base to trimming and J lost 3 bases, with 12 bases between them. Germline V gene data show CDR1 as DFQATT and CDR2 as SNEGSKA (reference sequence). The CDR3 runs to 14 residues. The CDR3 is CSARVEGRDTEAFF. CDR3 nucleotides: TGCAGTGCTAGAGTTGAGGGGAGGGACACTGAAGCTTTCTTT.